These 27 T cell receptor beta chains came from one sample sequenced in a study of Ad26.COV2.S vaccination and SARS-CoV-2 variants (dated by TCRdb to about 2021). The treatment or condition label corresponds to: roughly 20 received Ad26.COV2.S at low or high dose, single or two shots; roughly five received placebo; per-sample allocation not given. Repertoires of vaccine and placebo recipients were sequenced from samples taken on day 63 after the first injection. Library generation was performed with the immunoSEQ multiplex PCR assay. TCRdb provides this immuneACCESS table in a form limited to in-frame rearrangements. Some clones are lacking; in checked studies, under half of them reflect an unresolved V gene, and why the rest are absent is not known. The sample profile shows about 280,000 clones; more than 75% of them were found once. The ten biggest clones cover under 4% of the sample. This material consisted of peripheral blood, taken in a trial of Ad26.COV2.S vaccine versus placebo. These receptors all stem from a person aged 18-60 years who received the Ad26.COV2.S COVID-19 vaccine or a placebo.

DNA for the CDR3: TGTGCCAGCAGTGAGGTCGGCAGGGGCGGGGGGGAGCAGTACTTC. This translates into CASSEVGRGGGEQYF. The chain recombines TRBV6-1 with TRBJ2-7; 8 bases are shared with TRBD2. CDR3 length: 15 amino acids. Germline V gives CDR1 MNHNS, CDR2 SASEGT. V lost 3 bases, J lost 7 bases, and 11 bases stayed unmatched.

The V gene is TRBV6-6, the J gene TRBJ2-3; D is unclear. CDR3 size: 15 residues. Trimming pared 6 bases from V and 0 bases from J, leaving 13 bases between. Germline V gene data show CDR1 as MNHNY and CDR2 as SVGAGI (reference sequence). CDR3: CASSPGWGSTDTQYF. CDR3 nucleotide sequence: TGTGCCAGCAGCCCCGGTTGGGGTAGCACAGATACGCAGTATTTT.

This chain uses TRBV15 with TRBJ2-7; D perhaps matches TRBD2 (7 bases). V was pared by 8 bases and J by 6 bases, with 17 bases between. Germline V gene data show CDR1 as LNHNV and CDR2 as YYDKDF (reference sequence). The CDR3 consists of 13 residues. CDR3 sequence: CATAGRGASEQYF. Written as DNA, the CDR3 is TGTGCCACCGCGGGGAGGGGGGCCTCCGAGCAGTACTTC.

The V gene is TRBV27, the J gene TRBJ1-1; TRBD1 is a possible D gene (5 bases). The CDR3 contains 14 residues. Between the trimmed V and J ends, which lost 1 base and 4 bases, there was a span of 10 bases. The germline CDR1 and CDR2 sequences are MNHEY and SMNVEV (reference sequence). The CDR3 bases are TGTGCCAGCAGTTTATTAGACAGCGCCACTGAAGCTTTCTTT. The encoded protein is CASSLLDSATEAFF.

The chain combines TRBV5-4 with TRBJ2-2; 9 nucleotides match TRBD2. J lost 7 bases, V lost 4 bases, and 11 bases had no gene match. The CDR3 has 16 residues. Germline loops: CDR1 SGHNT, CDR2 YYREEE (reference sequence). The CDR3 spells CASSPGGLAGLGELFF. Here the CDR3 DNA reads TGTGCCAGCAGCCCTGGGGGGCTAGCGGGACTCGGGGAGCTGTTTTTT. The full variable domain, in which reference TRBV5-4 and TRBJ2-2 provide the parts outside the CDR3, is ETGVTQSPTHLIKTRGQQVTLRCSSQSGHNTVSWYQQALGQGPQFIFQYYREEENGRGNFPPRFSGLQFPNYSSELNVNALELDDSALYLCASSPGGLAGLGELFFGEGSRLTVL.

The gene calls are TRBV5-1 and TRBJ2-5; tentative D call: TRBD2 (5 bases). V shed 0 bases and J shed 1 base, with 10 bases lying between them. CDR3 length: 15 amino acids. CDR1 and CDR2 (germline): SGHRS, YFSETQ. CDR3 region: CASSLVGRVQETQYF. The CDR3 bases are TGCGCCAGCAGCTTGGTCGGGCGGGTCCAAGAGACCCAGTACTTC. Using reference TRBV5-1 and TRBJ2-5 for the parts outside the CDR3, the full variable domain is KAGVTQTPRYLIKTRGQQVTLSCSPISGHRSVSWYQQTPGQGLQFLFEYFSETQRNKGNFPGRFSGRQFSNSRSEMNVSTLELGDSALYLCASSLVGRVQETQYFGPGTRLLVL.

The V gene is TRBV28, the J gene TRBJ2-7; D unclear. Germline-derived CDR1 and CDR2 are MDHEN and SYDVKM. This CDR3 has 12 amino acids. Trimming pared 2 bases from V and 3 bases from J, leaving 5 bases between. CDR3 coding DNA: TGTGCCAGCAGTTTAACTTTCTACGAGCAGTACTTC. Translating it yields CASSLTFYEQYF.

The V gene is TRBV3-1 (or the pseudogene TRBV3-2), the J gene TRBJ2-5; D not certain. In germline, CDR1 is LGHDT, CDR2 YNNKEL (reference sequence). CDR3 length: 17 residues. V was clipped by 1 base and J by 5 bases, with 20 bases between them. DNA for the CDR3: TGTGCCAGCAGCCAAGGACGGGCGTCGACGATTGGGGAGACCCAGTACTTC. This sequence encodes CASSQGRASTIGETQYF.

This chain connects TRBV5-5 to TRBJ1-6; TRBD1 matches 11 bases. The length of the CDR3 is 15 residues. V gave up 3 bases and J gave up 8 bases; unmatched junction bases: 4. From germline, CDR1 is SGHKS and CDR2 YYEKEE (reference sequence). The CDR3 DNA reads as TGTGCCAGCAGCTCAGGGACAGGGGGTTATTCACCCCTCCACTTT. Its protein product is CASSSGTGGYSPLHF.

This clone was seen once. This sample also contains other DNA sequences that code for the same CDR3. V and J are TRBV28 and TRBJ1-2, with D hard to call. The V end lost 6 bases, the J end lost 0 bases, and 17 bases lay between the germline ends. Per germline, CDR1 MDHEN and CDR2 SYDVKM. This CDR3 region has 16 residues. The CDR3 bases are TGTGCCAGCAGCGTGAAAATGGACGGCTCTAACTATGGCTACACCTTC. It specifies CASSVKMDGSNYGYTF.

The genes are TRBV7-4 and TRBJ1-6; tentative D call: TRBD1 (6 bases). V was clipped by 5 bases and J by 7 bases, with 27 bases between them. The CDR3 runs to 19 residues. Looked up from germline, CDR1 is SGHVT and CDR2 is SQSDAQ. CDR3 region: CASSAGLEITGPRNSPLHF. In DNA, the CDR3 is TGTGCCAGCAGCGCCGGTTTAGAGATTACAGGGCCGCGAAATTCACCCCTCCACTTT.

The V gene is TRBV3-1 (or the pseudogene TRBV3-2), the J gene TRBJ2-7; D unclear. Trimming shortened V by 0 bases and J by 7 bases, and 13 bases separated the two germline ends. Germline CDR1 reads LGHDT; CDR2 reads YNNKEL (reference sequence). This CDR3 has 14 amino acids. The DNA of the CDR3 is TGTGCCAGCAGCCAAGATTCGCAGCAACGGGAGCAGTACTTC. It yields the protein CASSQDSQQREQYF.

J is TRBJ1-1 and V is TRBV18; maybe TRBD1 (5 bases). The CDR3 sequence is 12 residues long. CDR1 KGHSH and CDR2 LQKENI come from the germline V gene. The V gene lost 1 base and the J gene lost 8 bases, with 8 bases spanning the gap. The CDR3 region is CASSPQDREAFF. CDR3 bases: TGTGCCAGCTCACCACAAGACAGAGAAGCTTTCTTT.

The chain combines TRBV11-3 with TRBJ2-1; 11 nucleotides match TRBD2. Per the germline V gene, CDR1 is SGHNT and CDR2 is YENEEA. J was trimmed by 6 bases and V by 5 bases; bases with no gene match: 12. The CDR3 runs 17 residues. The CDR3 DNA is TGTGCCAGCAGCGGTCGGGGTCTAGCGGGAGGTTTCAATGAGCAGTTCTTC. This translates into CASSGRGLAGGFNEQFF.

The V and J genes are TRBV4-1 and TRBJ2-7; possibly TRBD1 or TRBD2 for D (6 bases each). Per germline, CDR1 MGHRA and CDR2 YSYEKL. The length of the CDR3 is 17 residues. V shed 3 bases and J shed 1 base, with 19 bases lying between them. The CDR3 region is CASSHRPGASRSYEQYF. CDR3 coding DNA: TGCGCCAGCAGCCACAGGCCGGGGGCCAGTAGGTCCTACGAGCAGTACTTC.

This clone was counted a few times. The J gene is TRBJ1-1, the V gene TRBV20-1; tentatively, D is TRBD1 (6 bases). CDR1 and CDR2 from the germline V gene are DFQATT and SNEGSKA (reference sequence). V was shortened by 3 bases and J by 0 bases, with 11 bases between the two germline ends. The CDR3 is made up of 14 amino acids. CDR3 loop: CSASRQAMNTEAFF. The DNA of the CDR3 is TGCAGTGCTAGTCGACAGGCTATGAACACTGAAGCTTTCTTT.

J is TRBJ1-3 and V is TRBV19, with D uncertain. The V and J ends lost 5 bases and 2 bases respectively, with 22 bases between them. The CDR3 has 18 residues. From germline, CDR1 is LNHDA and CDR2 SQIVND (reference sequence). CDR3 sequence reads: CASSPSWPSQGPGNTIYF. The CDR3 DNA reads TGTGCCAGTAGTCCTTCCTGGCCCTCACAAGGACCTGGAAACACCATATATTTT.

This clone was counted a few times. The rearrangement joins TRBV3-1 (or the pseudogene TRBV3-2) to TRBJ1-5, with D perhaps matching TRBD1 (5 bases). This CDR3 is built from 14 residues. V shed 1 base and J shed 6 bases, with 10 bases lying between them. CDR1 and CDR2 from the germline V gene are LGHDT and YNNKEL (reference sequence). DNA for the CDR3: TGTGCCAGCAGCCAAGGCAGGGAGGGTCAGCCCCAGCATTTT. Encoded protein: CASSQGREGQPQHF.

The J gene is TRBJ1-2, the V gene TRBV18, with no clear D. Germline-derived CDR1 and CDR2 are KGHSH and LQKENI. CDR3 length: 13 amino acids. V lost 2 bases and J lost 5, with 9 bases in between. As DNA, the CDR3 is TGTGCCAGCTCACCAGATGACGCTTATGGCTACACCTTC. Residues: CASSPDDAYGYTF. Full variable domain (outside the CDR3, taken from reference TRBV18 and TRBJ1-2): NAGVMQNPRHLVRRRGQEARLRCSPMKGHSHVYWYRQLPEEGLKFMVYLQKENIIDESGMPKERFSAEFPKEGPSILRIQQVVRGDSAAYFCASSPDDAYGYTFGSGTRLTVV.

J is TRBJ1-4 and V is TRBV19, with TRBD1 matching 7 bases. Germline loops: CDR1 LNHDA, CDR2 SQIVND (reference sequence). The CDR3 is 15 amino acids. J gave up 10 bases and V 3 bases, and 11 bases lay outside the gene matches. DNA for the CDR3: TGTGCCAGTAGTATTGATTGGAGACAGGGCTCAAAACTGTTTTTT. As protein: CASSIDWRQGSKLFF.

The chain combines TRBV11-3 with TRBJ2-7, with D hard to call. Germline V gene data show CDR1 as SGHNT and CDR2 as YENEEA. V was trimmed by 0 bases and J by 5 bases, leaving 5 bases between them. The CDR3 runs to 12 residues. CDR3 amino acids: CASSLDGNEQYF. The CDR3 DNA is TGTGCCAGCAGCTTAGATGGGAACGAGCAGTACTTC.

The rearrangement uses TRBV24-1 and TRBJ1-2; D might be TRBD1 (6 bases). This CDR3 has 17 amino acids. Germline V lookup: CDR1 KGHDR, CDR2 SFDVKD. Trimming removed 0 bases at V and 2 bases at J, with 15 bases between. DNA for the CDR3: TGTGCCACCAGTGATTTGACAGGGCATACCGTCAACTATGGCTACACCTTC. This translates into CATSDLTGHTVNYGYTF.

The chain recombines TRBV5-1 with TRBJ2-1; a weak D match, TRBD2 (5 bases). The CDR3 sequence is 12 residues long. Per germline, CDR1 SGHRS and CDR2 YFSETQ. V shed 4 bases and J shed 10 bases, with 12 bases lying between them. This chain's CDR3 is CASSPSLEEQFF. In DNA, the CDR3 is TGCGCCAGCAGCCCCTCACTAGAAGAGCAGTTCTTC.

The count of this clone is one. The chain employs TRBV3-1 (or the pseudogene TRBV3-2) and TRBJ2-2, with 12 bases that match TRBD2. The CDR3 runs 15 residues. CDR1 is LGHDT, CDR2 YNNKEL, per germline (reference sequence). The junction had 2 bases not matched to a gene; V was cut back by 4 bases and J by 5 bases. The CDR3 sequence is CASSLGTSGTGELFF. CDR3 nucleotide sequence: TGTGCCAGCAGCCTTGGGACTAGCGGGACCGGGGAGCTGTTTTTT.

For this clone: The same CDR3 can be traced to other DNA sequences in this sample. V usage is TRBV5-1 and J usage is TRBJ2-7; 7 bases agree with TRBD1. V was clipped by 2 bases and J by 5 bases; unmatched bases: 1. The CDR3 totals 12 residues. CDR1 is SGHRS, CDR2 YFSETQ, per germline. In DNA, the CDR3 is TGCGCCAGCAGCTTCCAGGGGGACGAGCAGTACTTC. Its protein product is CASSFQGDEQYF.

The CDR3 spells CASSLAIDRGKTGELFF. The DNA of the CDR3 is TGTGCCAGCAGCTTAGCGATCGACAGGGGGAAGACCGGGGAGCTGTTTTTT. The V and J genes are TRBV7-2 and TRBJ2-2; 9 bases are a match to TRBD1. CDR3 size: 17 residues. The V segment lost 0 bases and the J segment 5 bases; nucleotides outside the gene matches: 7. Germline loops: CDR1 SGHTA, CDR2 FQGNSA.

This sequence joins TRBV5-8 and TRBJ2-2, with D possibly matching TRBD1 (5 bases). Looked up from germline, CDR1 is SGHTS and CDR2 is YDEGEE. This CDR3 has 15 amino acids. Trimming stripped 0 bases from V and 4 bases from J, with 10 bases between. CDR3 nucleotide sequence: TGTGCCAGCAGCTTGGATAGGGGCGGCACCGGGGAGCTGTTTTTT. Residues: CASSLDRGGTGELFF.